The TCR beta chain under discussion was sequenced for a study of cytomegalovirus exposure and HLA in healthy donors. Findings of the study overall: As a later analysis showed, a missense DCLRE1C variant was linked to trimming of TCR beta V- and J-genes. Within the data, a cluster of highly shared sequence variants was likely a sequencing artifact.

In the case of this clone: Its matching antigen is unknown.

13 Jbeta primers and 60 Vbeta primers were used for the PCR. The method was immunoSEQ multiplex PCR; TCRdb's version includes in-frame clones alone and lacks a portion of them. The top ten hold about 4% of the sample, which has fewer than 100,000 clones, around four fifths seen once. Trimming shortened V by 4 bases and J by 0 bases, and 8 bases separated the two germline ends. CDR3 length: 14 residues. The germline CDR1 and CDR2 sequences are SGHNT and YYREEE (reference sequence). The sequencing input was PBMCs. This sequence originates from a woman aged 40 to 50 in good health and CMV-seropositive. V usage is TRBV5-4 and J usage is TRBJ1-3; D is uncertain. The CDR3 sequence: CASSASSSGNTIYF. CDR3 coding DNA: TGTGCCAGCAGCGCGTCAAGCTCTGGAAACACCATATATTTT.